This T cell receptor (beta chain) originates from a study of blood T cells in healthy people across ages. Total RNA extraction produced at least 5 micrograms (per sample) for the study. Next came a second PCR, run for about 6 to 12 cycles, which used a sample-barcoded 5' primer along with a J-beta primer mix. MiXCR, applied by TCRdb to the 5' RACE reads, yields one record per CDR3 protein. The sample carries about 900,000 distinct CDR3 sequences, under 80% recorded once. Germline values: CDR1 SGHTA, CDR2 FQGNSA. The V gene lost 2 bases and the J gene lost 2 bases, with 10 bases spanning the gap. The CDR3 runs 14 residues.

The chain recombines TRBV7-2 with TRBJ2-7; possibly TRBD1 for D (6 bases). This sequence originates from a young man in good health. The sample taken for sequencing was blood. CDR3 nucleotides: TGTGCCAGCAGCTTATTAGGGACACCCTACGAGCAGTACTTC. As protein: CASSLLGTPYEQYF.